The 23 T cell receptor beta chains below come from one sample, sequenced in a study of T cells in Graves' hyperthyroidism and ophthalmopathy. The CDR3 regions of TCR beta were amplified from RNA transcripts. Carried out on the TCR CDR3, a first-round RT-PCR used the HTBI primer set. TCRdb ran MiXCR on the multiplex PCR reads and lists one entry per CDR3 protein. This sample yields a few hundred thousand distinct CDR3 sequences, of which about 45% are seen a single time; approximately 7.5% belongs to the top ten. The sample taken for sequencing was peripheral blood or thyroid tissue (not recorded which). Every receptor here comes from a woman between 18 and 30 years old with Graves' hyperthyroidism.

Comments on this clonotype: Germline is not matched at one junction end, which may reflect a read error. This chain uses TRBV30 with TRBJ1-3, with D tentatively TRBD1 (6 bases). CDR1 and CDR2 (germline): GTSNPN, SVGIG (reference sequence). The CDR3 loop spans 16 amino acids. The CDR3 protein is CAWTPKGQLSGDTIYF. The CDR3, as DNA: TGTGCCTGGACCCCTAAGGGACAACTCTCTGGAGACACCATATATTTT.

This rearrangement joins TRBV29-1 to TRBJ1-2; D is possibly TRBD1 (5 bases). V shed 6 bases and J shed 9 bases, with 23 bases lying between them. CDR3 length: 14 amino acids. Germline lookup yields CDR1 SQVTM and CDR2 ANQGSEA. Written as DNA, the CDR3 is TGCAGCGTGAGGGAGGGGAGGGGATACGCAAGCTACACCTTC. It translates to CSVREGRGYASYTF.

This clonotype was seen repeatedly, ten times or more. The chain links TRBV30 to TRBJ2-5, with unresolved D. Trimming pared 7 bases from V and 6 bases from J, leaving 15 bases between. CDR3 length equals 12 residues. Germline V gene lookup returns CDR1 GTSNPN and CDR2 SVGIG (reference sequence). CDR3 DNA: TGTGCCTCCCAGACCCGAGCGAAGACCCAGTACTTC. Encoded protein: CASQTRAKTQYF.

The chain is built from TRBV10-3 and TRBJ2-7; D is undetermined. V shed 3 bases and J shed 9 bases, with 27 bases lying between them. Germline CDR1 ENHRY, CDR2 SYGVKD. This CDR3 has 17 amino acids. CDR3 DNA sequence: TGTGCCATCAGTGATAAAGGATCTAGACTTGCCACAGATACGCAGTACTTC. Protein sequence: CAISDKGSRLATDTQYF.

There are many counts of this clonotype. This CDR3 is CASSLTGTSQETQYF. For the CDR3, the DNA is TGTGCCAGCAGCTTGACCGGGACTAGCCAAGAGACCCAGTACTTC. This sequence joins TRBV7-3 and TRBJ2-5, with 8 bases lining up with TRBD2. There are 15 residues in the CDR3. The V segment lost 3 bases and the J segment 1 base; nucleotides outside the gene matches: 4. CDR1 is SGHTA and CDR2 is FQGTGA in the germline V gene.

This clonotype was counted ten times or more. An end of the junction differs from the germline gene, which may be a read error. The rearrangement links TRBV20-1 to TRBJ1-4; D is perhaps TRBD1 (5 bases). There are 13 residues in the CDR3. Germline CDR1 is DFQATT and CDR2 is SNEGSKA (reference sequence). CDR3 bases: TGTGGGACCTTGATACGGGGGAATGAAAAACTGTTTTTT. This gives the protein CGTLIRGNEKLFF.

This clonotype was seen ten or more times. This chain uses TRBV7-9 with TRBJ2-7; maybe TRBD1 (5 bases). There are 14 residues in the CDR3. Germline V gives CDR1 SEHNR, CDR2 FQNEAQ (reference sequence). The ends were cut back, 5 bases at V and 2 bases at J, with 13 bases in the middle. The CDR3 nucleotides are TGTGCCAGCAGCCCCGTCGACAGTACCTACGAGCAGTACTTC. It encodes CASSPVDSTYEQYF.

V usage is TRBV29-1 and J usage is TRBJ1-2; D may be TRBD1 (6 bases). This CDR3 region has 12 residues. The germline V gene encodes CDR1 SQVTM and CDR2 ANQGSEA. Trimming pared 8 bases from V and 7 bases from J, leaving 17 bases between. CDR3 nucleotide sequence: TGCAGCTATGACCGGGACATCCGTGGCTACACCTTC. Translating it yields CSYDRDIRGYTF. Variable domain in full (rest from reference TRBV29-1 and TRBJ1-2): SAVISQKPSRDICQRGTSLTIQCQVDSQVTMMFWYRQQPGQSLTLIATANQGSEATYESGFVIDKFPISRPNLTFSTLTVSNMSPEDSSIYLCSYDRDIRGYTFGSGTRLTVV.

This clonotype was counted between two and nine times. The rearrangement links TRBV2 to TRBJ1-1, with D possibly matching TRBD1 (5 bases). CDR3 size: 14 residues. V dropped 4 bases and J dropped 7 bases, with 16 bases sitting between them. The germline gives CDR1 SNHLY, CDR2 FYNNEI. CDR3 coding DNA: TGTGCCAGCAGTGGGTCGTGGCAGAGGGGTGAAGCTTTCTTT. It specifies CASSGSWQRGEAFF.

This clonotype was detected many times. This rearrangement joins TRBV2 to TRBJ2-6, with 10 bases fitting TRBD1. The junction had 3 bases not matched to a gene; V was cut back by 4 bases and J by 0 bases. The CDR3 length is 17 residues. Looked up from germline, CDR1 is SNHLY and CDR2 is FYNNEI. CDR3 nucleotides: TGTGCCAGCAGTGGGACAGGGGGGCCCTCTGGGGCCAACGTCCTGACTTTC. Amino acid sequence: CASSGTGGPSGANVLTF.

With regard to this clonotype: A much larger clone differs by one base, so this may be a read error. The J gene is TRBJ2-7, the V gene TRBV19; 7 nucleotides agree with TRBD2. The CDR3 covers 15 residues. The germline V gene encodes CDR1 LNHDA and CDR2 SQIVND (reference sequence). CDR3 in amino acids: CASRSQAGDSNEQYF. CDR3 DNA sequence: TGTGCCAGTAGATCCCAGGCGGGAGACTCCAACGAGCAGTACTTC.

V is TRBV2 and J is TRBJ2-5; D uncertain. The germline CDR1 and CDR2 sequences are SNHLY and FYNNEI. This CDR3 has 16 residues. Trimming stripped 4 bases from V and 2 bases from J, with 17 bases between. The DNA for the CDR3 is TGTGCCAGCAGTGTTGGACCGACGACATTACAAGAGACCCAGTACTTC. Protein product: CASSVGPTTLQETQYF.

This clonotype was recorded at least ten times. V usage is TRBV5-1 and J usage is TRBJ1-1; no reliable D call. In germline, CDR1 is SGHRS, CDR2 YFSETQ. This CDR3 has 14 amino acids. The V end lost 3 bases, the J end lost 1 base, and 10 bases lay between the germline ends. CDR3 sequence: CASSSIDTNTEAFF. The CDR3 nucleotides read TGCGCCAGCAGCTCTATAGACACGAACACTGAAGCTTTCTTT.

This clonotype was detected many times. V gene TRBV19 combines with J gene TRBJ1-1, with 7 nucleotides matching TRBD1. Unmatched junction bases numbered 7, after V lost 6 bases and J lost 0 bases. CDR3 length: 15 residues. Per germline, CDR1 LNHDA and CDR2 SQIVND (reference sequence). CDR3 in amino acids: CASSPLTGVNTEAFF. The CDR3 DNA is TGTGCCAGTAGCCCTCTCACAGGGGTGAACACTGAAGCTTTCTTT.

The chain is built from TRBV14 and TRBJ1-1; 9 bases agree with TRBD1. V lost 8 bases, J lost 4 bases, and 14 bases stayed unmatched. Germline assignment: CDR1 SGHDN and CDR2 FVKESK. CDR3 length equals 16 residues. The CDR3 region has the DNA TGTGCCAGCTCACCATTGGGACAGGGAACAGGCACTGAAGCTTTCTTT. Amino acid sequence: CASSPLGQGTGTEAFF.

The table lists this clonotype with many counts. The chain joins TRBV15 to TRBJ2-1; the D is unclear. This CDR3 spans 13 amino acids. Per the germline V gene, CDR1 is LNHNV and CDR2 is YYDKDF (reference sequence). V lost 0 bases, J lost 7 bases, and 7 bases lay in between. The CDR3 is CATSRDRRNEQFF. As DNA, the CDR3 is TGTGCCACCAGCAGAGATCGGCGAAATGAGCAGTTCTTC.

This clonotype was detected a few times. One end of the junction varies from germline; a read error may be responsible. This chain links TRBV20-1 with TRBJ1-1, with D uncertain. The CDR3 sequence is 12 residues long. CDR1 DFQATT and CDR2 SNEGSKA come from the germline V gene (reference sequence). The CDR3 bases are TGCAGTGCTAGACCTGGGAACACTGAGGCTTTCTTT. Translated, it gives CSARPGNTEAFF.

V gene TRBV20-1 combines with J gene TRBJ2-7; 9 bases are shared with TRBD2. CDR1 is DFQATT and CDR2 is SNEGSKA in the germline V gene (reference sequence). The CDR3 is 13 residues long. Losses at the gene ends were 0 bases for V and 12 bases for J; bases not matched to a gene: 9. CDR3 DNA: TGCAGTGCTAGAGAGGCGGGAGGGCCCACCAGGTACTTC. Translated: CSAREAGGPTRYF.

Ten or more counts support this clonotype. The chain has TRBV19 and TRBJ1-5; TRBD1 might be the D (6 bases). The CDR3 totals 16 residues. Trimming shortened V by 3 bases and J by 2 bases, and 14 bases separated the two germline ends. Germline V CDR1 and CDR2: LNHDA, SQIVND (reference sequence). The CDR3 is CASSINTGRRNQPQHF. Here the CDR3 DNA reads TGTGCCAGTAGTATTAATACAGGGCGTCGCAATCAGCCCCAGCATTTT.

This clonotype showed up many times. The gene calls are TRBV2 and TRBJ1-1; 8 bases map to TRBD1. The germline gives CDR1 SNHLY, CDR2 FYNNEI. V lost 7 bases to trimming and J lost 5 bases; unmatched junction nucleotides: 12. The CDR3 consists of 15 residues. The CDR3 is CASNYRGVIGTEAFF. In nucleotides, the CDR3 is TGTGCCAGCAATTACAGGGGGGTAATCGGTACTGAAGCTTTCTTT.

J is TRBJ1-2 and V is TRBV7-9; D is uncertain. This CDR3 region has 11 residues. V was cut by 7 bases and J by 8 bases, with 11 bases left in between. Per germline, CDR1 SEHNR and CDR2 FQNEAQ (reference sequence). The CDR3 coding sequence is TGTGCCAGCACAACCGGGAGGGGCTACACCTTC. This translates into CASTTGRGYTF.

The rearrangement joins TRBV7-2 to TRBJ1-5; D unclear. In germline, CDR1 is SGHTA, CDR2 FQGNSA. Trimming took off 0 bases at V and 14 bases at J, with 14 bases between the two ends. The CDR3 spans 13 residues. The CDR3 region is CASSLAVLADEHF. The CDR3, as DNA: TGTGCCAGCAGCTTAGCGGTTCTAGCGGACGAGCATTTT.

In its sample, this clonotype was seen a few times. V and J are TRBV2 and TRBJ2-7; D gene ambiguous. The CDR3 covers 13 residues. CDR1 and CDR2 from the germline V gene are SNHLY and FYNNEI. V was trimmed by 7 bases and J by 9 bases, leaving 19 bases between them. The DNA for the CDR3 is TGTGCCAGCACAGCTCCTCTTCACGGCGTGCAGTACTTC. It encodes CASTAPLHGVQYF. Variable domain in full (rest from reference TRBV2 and TRBJ2-7): EPEVTQTPSHQVTQMGQEVILRCVPISNHLYFYWYRQILGQKVEFLVSFYNNEISEKSEIFDDQFSVERPDGSNFTLKIRSTKLEDSAMYFCASTAPLHGVQYFGPGTRLTVT.